One sample yielded the 16 T cell receptor beta chains listed below, sequenced in a study of T cells in Graves' hyperthyroidism and ophthalmopathy. TCR beta CDR3 regions were amplified from RNA. When the TCR CDR3 underwent first-round RT-PCR, the HTBI primer set was used. TCRdb re-called the multiplex PCR reads through MiXCR, storing one row per CDR3 protein. The table lists roughly 500,000 distinct CDR3 sequences, about 16% of them singletons. The sample was blood. The receptors come from a woman in her thirties with Graves' ophthalmopathy.

This clonotype was observed at least ten times. The rearrangement links TRBV11-3 to TRBJ2-1, with TRBD1 matching 9 bases. Germline loops: CDR1 SGHNT, CDR2 YENEEA. The CDR3 loop spans 17 amino acids. V was clipped by 0 bases and J by 8 bases; unmatched bases: 11. In DNA, the CDR3 is TGTGCCAGCAGCTTAGAGCCCCTCGGGACAGGGTTCCATGAGCAGTTCTTC. As protein: CASSLEPLGTGFHEQFF. The full variable domain, its missing parts supplied by reference TRBV11-3 and TRBJ2-1, is EAGVVQSPRYKIIEKKQPVAFWCNPISGHNTLYWYLQNLGQGPELLIRYENEEAVDDSQLPKDRFSAERLKGVDSTLKIQPAELGDSAVYLCASSLEPLGTGFHEQFFGPGTRLTVL.

This clonotype was detected many times. The gene calls are TRBV28 and TRBJ2-5, with D possibly TRBD2 on 5 matching bases. The CDR3 is 14 amino acids. The V end lost 1 base, the J end lost 5 bases, and 11 bases lay between the germline ends. Germline CDR1 MDHEN, CDR2 SYDVKM. The CDR3 region is CASSLSRVRETQYF. The CDR3 nucleotides read TGTGCCAGCAGTTTATCGAGGGTTCGGGAGACCCAGTACTTC.

This clonotype was seen a few times. J is TRBJ2-2 and V is TRBV24-1, with D tentatively TRBD2 (5 bases). Germline V lookup: CDR1 KGHDR, CDR2 SFDVKD. This CDR3 comprises 16 residues. V lost 3 bases and J lost 5, with 15 bases in between. The CDR3 region has the DNA TGTGCCACCAGTGATCCTGCCTGGGGAGTTACCGGGGAGCTGTTTTTT. Protein: CATSDPAWGVTGELFF.

J is TRBJ1-6 and V is TRBV27; no clear D gene. Germline V CDR1 and CDR2: MNHEY, SMNVEV (reference sequence). This CDR3 has 15 residues. With 2 bases removed from V and 7 bases from J, the gap between germline ends came to 12 bases. This CDR3 is CASSLPNSGNSPLHF. The CDR3 DNA reads as TGTGCCAGCAGTTTACCGAACTCCGGGAATTCACCCCTCCACTTT.

The chain recombines TRBV7-8 with TRBJ2-3; 7 positions agree with TRBD2. CDR3 size: 15 residues. With V trimmed by 2 bases and J by 4 bases, 6 bases remained unmatched. Germline V gene lookup returns CDR1 SGHVS and CDR2 FQNEAQ. The DNA for the CDR3 is TGTGCCAGCAGCTTATGGGCGGGAGCGCCAGATACGCAGTATTTT. This sequence encodes CASSLWAGAPDTQYF.

This clonotype was detected many times. The chain is built from TRBV7-9 and TRBJ2-7; no reliable D call. Germline V gene data show CDR1 as SEHNR and CDR2 as FQNEAQ (reference sequence). Deletions cut 2 bases from V and 2 bases from J, with 7 bases between. This CDR3 is built from 13 residues. This chain's CDR3 is CASSLSLAYEQYF. The CDR3 nucleotides are TGTGCCAGCAGCTTATCTCTAGCCTACGAGCAGTACTTC.

The sample holds many counts of this clonotype. The chain has TRBV30 and TRBJ2-3; D call uncertain. In germline, CDR1 is GTSNPN, CDR2 SVGIG (reference sequence). The CDR3 is made up of 10 amino acids. Between the trimmed V and J ends, which lost 5 bases and 1 base, there was a span of 1 base. CDR3 coding DNA: TGTGCCTGGGGCACAGATACGCAGTATTTT. This gives the protein CAWGTDTQYF. Full variable domain (rest looked up from reference TRBV30 and TRBJ2-3): SQTIHQWPATLVQPVGSPLSLECTVEGTSNPNLYWYRQAAGRGLQLLFYSVGIGQISSEVPQNLSASRPQDRQFILSSKKLLLSDSGFYLCAWGTDTQYFGPGTRLTVL.

The chain recombines TRBV27 with TRBJ1-1; 8 positions match TRBD1. Germline lookup yields CDR1 MNHEY and CDR2 SMNVEV (reference sequence). V lost 6 bases and J lost 0; bases outside the gene matches: 3. The CDR3 is 14 amino acids. In DNA form, the CDR3 reads TGTGCCAGCAGGGGGACAGGCATGAACACTGAAGCTTTCTTT. Protein product: CASRGTGMNTEAFF.

This clonotype has more than one count but fewer than ten. The chain carries TRBV27 and TRBJ2-5, with TRBD2 matching over 11 bases. CDR3 size: 15 residues. CDR1 and CDR2 (germline): MNHEY, SMNVEV (reference sequence). Unmatched junction bases numbered 7, after V lost 8 bases and J lost 2 bases. CDR3 in amino acids: CASSGLADPQETQYF. The DNA for the CDR3 is TGTGCCAGCTCGGGACTAGCGGACCCACAAGAGACCCAGTACTTC.

As for this clonotype: A much bigger clone sits one base away, suggesting this may be a read error. This sequence joins TRBV7-6 and TRBJ2-7; 10 bases are shared with TRBD2. Germline CDR1 SGHVS, CDR2 FNYEAQ. The CDR3 is 14 amino acids. CDR3 loop: CASSFPGLAEERYF. The CDR3 DNA reads as TGTGCCAGCAGCTTTCCTGGACTAGCGGAAGAGCGGTACTTC.

At least ten counts were recorded for this clonotype. The J gene is TRBJ2-1, the V gene TRBV3-1; 9 bases agree with TRBD1. The V gene's germline CDR1 is LGHDT and CDR2 YNNKEL (reference sequence). Trimming at V came to 4 bases and at J to 5 bases, leaving 6 bases not matched to a gene. The CDR3 consists of 15 residues. CDR3 DNA sequence: TGTGCCAGCAGCCTGTGGACAGGGGCGGACAATGAGCAGTTCTTC. Protein product: CASSLWTGADNEQFF.

This clonotype was observed at least ten times. This rearrangement joins TRBV11-2 to TRBJ2-7, with 7 bases lining up with TRBD1. This CDR3 has 15 residues. The germline V gene encodes CDR1 SGHAT and CDR2 FQNNGV. The junction had 8 bases not matched to a gene; V was cut back by 3 bases and J by 3 bases. The DNA of the CDR3 is TGTGCCAGCAGCTTCCGGGACAGTATATACTACGAGCAGTACTTC. This sequence encodes CASSFRDSIYYEQYF.

The chain joins TRBV19 to TRBJ1-1, with 7 bases that match TRBD1. CDR1 is LNHDA and CDR2 is SQIVND in the germline V gene (reference sequence). CDR3 length: 15 residues. V gave up 1 base and J gave up 4 bases; unmatched junction bases: 6. In DNA, the CDR3 is TGTGCCAGTAGTATAGCCCCCGCAGGGGGCACTGAAGCTTTCTTT. Its protein product is CASSIAPAGGTEAFF.

A note on this clonotype: A much larger clone differs from this one at a single base, so this may be a read error. The chain recombines TRBV7-2 with TRBJ2-2; D call uncertain. Germline CDR1 and CDR2: SGHTA and FQGNSA. This CDR3 has 19 residues. The germline V and J ends were trimmed by 1 base and 1 base, with 19 bases remaining between them. CDR3 DNA: TGTGCCAGCAGCTTAGGCGTCGGAAGTAGCTTGCTGAACACCGGGGAGCTGTTTTTT. Protein sequence: CASSLGVGSSLLNTGELFF.

The chain has TRBV19 and TRBJ2-3; D gene unclear. Germline CDR1 reads LNHDA; CDR2 reads SQIVND (reference sequence). The CDR3 is made up of 12 amino acids. Trimming shortened V by 10 bases and J by 0 bases, and 8 bases separated the two germline ends. DNA of the CDR3: TGTGCCACCTCGGCTAGCACAGATACGCAGTATTTT. Protein product: CATSASTDTQYF.

This clonotype was detected only a few times. This chain joins TRBV11-2 and TRBJ1-6; D gene ambiguous. The CDR3 covers 15 residues. The germline CDR1 and CDR2 sequences are SGHAT and FQNNGV. Between the trimmed V and J ends, which lost 6 bases and 8 bases, there was a span of 17 bases. DNA of the CDR3: TGTGCCAGCAGGGCCGGCGTCCTTCGAGATTCACCCCTCCACTTT. Translated: CASRAGVLRDSPLHF.